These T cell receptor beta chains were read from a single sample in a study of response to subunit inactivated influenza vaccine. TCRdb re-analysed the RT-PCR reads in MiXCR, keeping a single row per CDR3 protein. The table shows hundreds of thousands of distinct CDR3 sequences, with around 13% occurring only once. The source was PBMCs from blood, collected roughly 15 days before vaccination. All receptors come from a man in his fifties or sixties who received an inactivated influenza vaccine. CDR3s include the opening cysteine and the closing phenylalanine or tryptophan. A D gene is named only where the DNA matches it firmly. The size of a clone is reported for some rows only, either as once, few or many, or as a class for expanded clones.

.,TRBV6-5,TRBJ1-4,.,TGTGCCAGCAGTTACTCGTTGGACGTTGGAAAACTGTTTTTT,CASSYSLDVGKLFF
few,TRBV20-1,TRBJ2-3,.,TGCAGTGCTAGTACCCCCGGGACACAAAAGGCACCCACAGATACGCAGTATTTT,CSASTPGTQKAPTDTQYF
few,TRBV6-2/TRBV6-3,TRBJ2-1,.,TGTGCCAGCAGTTCACGAAGAGACAGCTCCTACAATGAGCAGTTCTTC,CASSSRRDSSYNEQFF
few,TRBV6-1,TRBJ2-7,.,TGTGCCAGCAGACGCCACAGGAGCCGCTACGAGCAGTACTTC,CASRRHRSRYEQYF
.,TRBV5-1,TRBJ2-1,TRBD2,TGCGCCAGCAGCTATAGCGGGACTCCCACAAGTGAGCAGTTCTTC,CASSYSGTPTSEQFF
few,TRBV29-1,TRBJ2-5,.,TGCAGCGTTGTTTCCGGGTTGTCGTACCAAGAGACCCAGTACTTC,CSVVSGLSYQETQYF
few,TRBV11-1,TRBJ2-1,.,TGTGCCAGCAGCATCCAGGCGGGTGAGCAGTTCTTC,CASSIQAGEQFF
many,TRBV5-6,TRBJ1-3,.,TGTGCCAGCAGCTTGGTCGCTGGAAACACCATATATTTT,CASSLVAGNTIYF
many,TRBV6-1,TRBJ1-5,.,TGTGCCAGCAGGCGTTCGGGAGGTACGCTCCATCAGCCCCAGCATTTT,CASRRSGGTLHQPQHF
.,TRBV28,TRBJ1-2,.,TGTGCCAGCAGGACCACAGGGAACTATGGCTACACCTTC,CASRTTGNYGYTF
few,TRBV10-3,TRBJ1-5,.,TGTGCCATCAGTCTCTTTGACCAGCCCCAGCATTTT,CAISLFDQPQHF
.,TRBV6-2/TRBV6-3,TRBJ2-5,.,TGTGCCAGCAGTTTCGAGCGGTCGACCCAGTACTTC,CASSFERSTQYF
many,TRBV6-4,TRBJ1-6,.,TGTGCCAGCAGTCTGGGTGTGGATTCACCCCTCCACTTT,CASSLGVDSPLHF
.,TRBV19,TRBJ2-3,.,TGTGCCAGTAGTATAGCGGGCGGACGGCGGACAGATACGCAGTATTTT,CASSIAGGRRTDTQYF
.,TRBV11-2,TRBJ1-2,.,TGTGCCAGCAGCTTATCTTATAGGCAGGCATCATCCGGCTATGGCTACACCTTC,CASSLSYRQASSGYGYTF
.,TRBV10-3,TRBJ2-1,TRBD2,TGTGCCATCAGCCTAAAAGCGGGAGGACTGGATGAGCAGTTCTTC,CAISLKAGGLDEQFF
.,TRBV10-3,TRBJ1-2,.,TGTGCCATCAGTGGAACAGGGATCGGCTATGGCTACACCTTC,CAISGTGIGYGYTF
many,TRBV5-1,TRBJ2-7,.,TGCGCCAGCAGCTTGGGACAGTCCCCTTTGGAGCAGTACTTC,CASSLGQSPLEQYF
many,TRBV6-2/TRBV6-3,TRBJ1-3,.,TGTGCCAGCAGAGCGCGGGACCGCTCTGGAAACACCATATATTTT,CASRARDRSGNTIYF
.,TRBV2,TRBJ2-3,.,TGTGCCAGCAGTGAAAGGGCAGGGAGCCCAGATACGCAGTATTTT,CASSERAGSPDTQYF
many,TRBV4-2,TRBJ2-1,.,TGTGCCAGCAGCCAGCCCGTCTCCTACAATGAGCAGTTCTTC,CASSQPVSYNEQFF
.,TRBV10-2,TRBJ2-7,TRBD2,TGCGCCAGCAGTACTAGCGGGGGGGCATCCTACGAGCAGTACTTC,CASSTSGGASYEQYF
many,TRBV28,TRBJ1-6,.,TGTGCCAGCAGCTGGCAGGGGAATTCACCCCTCCACTTT,CASSWQGNSPLHF
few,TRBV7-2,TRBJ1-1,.,TGTGCCAGCAGCTTGTTCAAATTGAACGCTGAAGCTTTCTTT,CASSLFKLNAEAFF
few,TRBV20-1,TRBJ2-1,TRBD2,TGCAGTGCAGCGGGGGAGGCATACAATGAGCAGTTCTTC,CSAAGEAYNEQFF
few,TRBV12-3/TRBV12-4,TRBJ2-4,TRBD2,TGTGCCAGCGCGGGGGTAGCCAAAAACATTCAGTACTTC,CASAGVAKNIQYF
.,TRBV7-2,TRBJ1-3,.,TGTGCCAGCAGCTTAGGGAACGTGCATGGAAACACCATATATTTT,CASSLGNVHGNTIYF
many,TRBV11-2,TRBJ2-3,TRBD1,TGTGCCAGCAGCTTCGAGGGGGCGCACGGGCAGTATTTT,CASSFEGAHGQYF
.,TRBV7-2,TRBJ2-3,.,TGTGCCAGCAGCTTAGCGATGGGGGTACTAGGGAATTTT,CASSLAMGVLGNF
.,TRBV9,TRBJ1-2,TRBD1,TGTGCCAGCAGCCCCGGGACAGGGTTAGAGTCATTAGGGGGCTACACCTTC,CASSPGTGLESLGGYTF
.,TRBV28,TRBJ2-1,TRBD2,TGTGCCAGCAGCTCGACCGGGACTAGCAATGAGCAGTTCTTC,CASSSTGTSNEQFF
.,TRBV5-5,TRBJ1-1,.,TGTGCCAGCAGCCCCGCACGGGGGACGCTCGTCATGAACACTGAAGCTTTCTTT,CASSPARGTLVMNTEAFF
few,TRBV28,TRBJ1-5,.,TGTGCCAGCCGAGCAGGGTCTCAGCCCCAGCATTTT,CASRAGSQPQHF
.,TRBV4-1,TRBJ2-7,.,TGCGCCAGCAGCCAACTCGACAGAGACTACGAGCAGTACTTC,CASSQLDRDYEQYF